Each of the 17 T cell receptor beta chains below was sequenced from the same sample in a study of sequential checkpoint blockade in melanoma. Only in-frame clones appear in the TCRdb table, and some are missing; sequencing was by immunoSEQ multiplex PCR. Among about 10,000 clones listed, approximately 80% were seen once. Noted treatment: randomized to nivolumab then ipilimumab (arm A) or the reverse (arm B). Material: CD8+ T cells sorted from blood (inferred from file names), obtained from a patient given nivolumab and ipilimumab in sequence. The receptors stem from a human donor with melanoma.

The chain joins TRBV5-8 to TRBJ2-7; 10 bases map to TRBD1. The ends lost 2 bases at V and 5 bases at J; junction bases unmatched: 4. CDR3 length: 14 amino acids. The germline V gene has CDR1 SGHTS and CDR2 YDEGEE. CDR3 loop: CASSLGQGVHEQYF. As DNA, the CDR3 is TGTGCCAGCAGCTTAGGACAGGGGGTCCACGAGCAGTACTTC.

This chain uses TRBV6-5 with TRBJ2-7; tentatively, D is TRBD2 (7 bases). Trimming left V 4 bases short and J 4 bases short, with 14 bases between. The CDR3 loop spans 14 amino acids. Germline CDR1 is MNHEY and CDR2 is SVGAGI. DNA for the CDR3: TGTGCCAGCAGTTTGCGGGGGCCAGGTTACGAGCAGTACTTC. Translation gives CASSLRGPGYEQYF.

The rearrangement uses TRBV7-6 and TRBJ2-7; 12 bases are shared with TRBD1. J lost 4 bases, V lost 7 bases, and 5 bases had no gene match. This CDR3 comprises 14 residues. CDR1 and CDR2 (germline): SGHVS, FNYEAQ. The CDR3 loop reads CASTPGQGAYEQYF. The DNA of the CDR3 is TGTGCCAGCACCCCGGGACAGGGGGCATACGAGCAGTACTTC.

The gene calls are TRBV5-8 and TRBJ2-7, with D possibly being TRBD1 (6 bases). In germline, CDR1 is SGHTS, CDR2 YDEGEE. The V end lost 4 bases, the J end lost 2 bases, and 10 bases lay between the germline ends. The CDR3 is 13 amino acids. The CDR3 nucleotides read TGTGCCAGCAGCGTAGGGGACACCTACGAGCAGTACTTC. This translates into CASSVGDTYEQYF.

This chain joins TRBV19 and TRBJ1-1; D not resolved. The CDR3 totals 12 residues. V was clipped by 3 bases and J by 7 bases, with 9 bases between them. Germline V gives CDR1 LNHDA, CDR2 SQIVND (reference sequence). The CDR3 bases are TGTGCCAGTAGTATGGTCGGGTTTGAAGCTTTCTTT. Protein: CASSMVGFEAFF.

This chain joins TRBV5-1 and TRBJ2-7; D ambiguous. The CDR3 totals 17 residues. Germline V gene sequence: CDR1 SGHRS, CDR2 YFSETQ. V was shortened by 0 bases and J by 0 bases, with 16 bases between the two germline ends. CDR3 in amino acids: CASSLGHDTSSSYEQYF. CDR3 sequence (DNA): TGCGCCAGCAGCTTGGGCCACGACACCTCGAGCTCCTACGAGCAGTACTTC. Based on the CDR3 plus reference TRBV5-1 and TRBJ2-7, the full variable domain is KAGVTQTPRYLIKTRGQQVTLSCSPISGHRSVSWYQQTPGQGLQFLFEYFSETQRNKGNFPGRFSGRQFSNSRSEMNVSTLELGDSALYLCASSLGHDTSSSYEQYFGPGTRLTVT.

This rearrangement joins TRBV2 to TRBJ2-7; TRBD1 matches 9 bases. Germline loops: CDR1 SNHLY, CDR2 FYNNEI. The CDR3 length is 14 residues. V was pared by 11 bases and J by 3 bases, with 11 bases of the junction left unmatched. The CDR3, as DNA: TGTGCCGGACAGACCGGGACAGGGAGCTACGAGCAGTACTTC. It codes for CAGQTGTGSYEQYF.

The CDR3 nucleotides read TGTGCCAGCAGCTTAGAGGGGGCAGGGGGGAGCAATCAGCCCCAGCATTTT. Translated, it gives CASSLEGAGGSNQPQHF. V is TRBV7-2 and J is TRBJ1-5, with 7 positions matching TRBD1. Germline V gene sequence: CDR1 SGHTA, CDR2 FQGNSA. The V gene end was trimmed by 1 base and the J gene end by 1 base; junction bases not matched to a gene: 7. The CDR3 has 17 amino acids.

The chain employs TRBV20-1 and TRBJ2-7, with unresolved D. CDR3 length: 11 residues. CDR1 is DFQATT, CDR2 SNEGSKA, per germline (reference sequence). Trimming removed 7 bases from V and 3 bases from J, with 10 bases in between. The CDR3 is CSGRQNYEQYF. CDR3 nucleotide sequence: TGCAGTGGTAGGCAGAACTACGAGCAGTACTTC.

The chain is built from TRBV4-2 and TRBJ2-7; D may be TRBD1 (6 bases). Trimming cost V 0 bases and J 0 bases, with 6 bases left between them. CDR3 length: 14 amino acids. The germline V gene encodes CDR1 LGHNA and CDR2 YNFKEQ. CDR3 in DNA: TGTGCCAGCAGCCAAGACAGGGGCTCCTACGAGCAGTACTTC. Translated: CASSQDRGSYEQYF.

Concerning this clone: Given a far larger clone just one base away, this is likely a sequencing read error. V gene TRBV5-8 combines with J gene TRBJ1-1; D might be TRBD1 (6 bases). The ends were cut back, 3 bases at V and 4 bases at J, with 22 bases in the middle. Germline V gene sequence: CDR1 SGHTS, CDR2 YDEGEE. The CDR3 is made up of 17 amino acids. CDR3 coding DNA: TGTGCCAGCAGCTACTCGACTATAACAGGGATGGTCACTGAAGCTTTCTTT. This codes for CASSYSTITGMVTEAFF.

The gene calls are TRBV27 and TRBJ2-7; possible D gene TRBD1, 8 bases. Germline V lookup: CDR1 MNHEY, CDR2 SMNVEV (reference sequence). Trimming removed 3 bases from V and 5 bases from J, with 14 bases in between. There are 14 residues in the CDR3. The CDR3 is CASSLSTGGDEQYF. CDR3 DNA: TGTGCCAGCAGTTTGTCCACAGGGGGGGACGAGCAGTACTTC.

This clone was observed a few times. The CDR3 nucleotides are TGTGCCAGCAGCTTAGTAGGCCGGGACAGGGGCTTTTATGGCTACACCTTC. It translates to CASSLVGRDRGFYGYTF. The chain is built from TRBV7-9 and TRBJ1-2; 10 positions agree with TRBD1. The CDR3 consists of 17 residues. Germline CDR1 and CDR2: SEHNR and FQNEAQ (reference sequence). The J segment lost 5 bases and the V segment lost 1 base, leaving 10 bases of the junction unmatched.

The chain links TRBV7-6 to TRBJ2-7; 10 bases are a match to TRBD1. Per the germline V gene, CDR1 is SGHVS and CDR2 is FNYEAQ. Losses at the gene ends were 5 bases for V and 7 bases for J; bases not matched to a gene: 11. This CDR3 contains 15 residues. The CDR3 spells CASSPADRGPREQYF. CDR3 DNA sequence: TGTGCCAGCAGCCCTGCTGACAGGGGGCCTCGTGAGCAGTACTTC.

The V call is TRBV7-9, the J call TRBJ1-4; D gene unclear. The CDR3 has 15 amino acids. The germline gives CDR1 SEHNR, CDR2 FQNEAQ (reference sequence). Trimming pared 4 bases from V and 4 bases from J, leaving 13 bases between. In DNA, the CDR3 is TGTGCCAGCAGCTATTACAGAGACCTTAATGAAAAACTGTTTTTT. Residues: CASSYYRDLNEKLFF.

This chain connects TRBV4-1 to TRBJ2-7, with D maybe TRBD1 (5 bases). V lost 0 bases and J lost 0, with 12 bases in between. In germline, CDR1 is MGHRA, CDR2 YSYEKL. This CDR3 is built from 16 residues. The CDR3 reads CASSQDTKQGSYEQYF. The CDR3 bases are TGCGCCAGCAGCCAAGATACGAAGCAGGGCTCCTACGAGCAGTACTTC.

CDR3 coding DNA: TGTGCCAGCAGTTACCGAAAACAGGGTGCCCTCCACGGCTACACCTTC. This sequence encodes CASSYRKQGALHGYTF. The rearrangement joins TRBV6-6 to TRBJ1-2, with a tentative D call TRBD1 (6 bases). The V end lost 2 bases, the J end lost 8 bases, and 21 bases lay between the germline ends. From germline, CDR1 is MNHNY and CDR2 SVGAGI (reference sequence). The CDR3 totals 16 residues.